The 26 T cell receptor beta chains presented below share a single source sample, sequenced in a study of blood T cell repertoires in COVID-19. Profiling relied on immunoSEQ multiplex PCR, and the TCRdb table lists in-frame clones only, not all of them. This sample has under 350,000 clones, with around 84% found just once. Sequencing was performed on peripheral blood. All receptors derive from a man in his 70s with acute or convalescent COVID-19.

The V and J genes are TRBV28 and TRBJ2-7; D is uncertain. Trimming shortened V by 6 bases and J by 2 bases, and 11 bases separated the two germline ends. Per the germline V gene, CDR1 is MDHEN and CDR2 is SYDVKM. CDR3 length equals 13 residues. The CDR3 reads CASRSEIPYEQYF. Written as DNA, the CDR3 is TGTGCCAGCAGATCCGAGATACCCTACGAGCAGTACTTC.

The chain combines TRBV11-2 with TRBJ2-7; a possible D gene is TRBD1 (5 bases). With 5 bases removed from V and 2 bases from J, the gap between germline ends came to 13 bases. Germline lookup yields CDR1 SGHAT and CDR2 FQNNGV. The length of the CDR3 is 14 residues. The CDR3 loop is CASSRPDRPYEQYF. CDR3 nucleotides: TGTGCCAGCAGCCGACCAGACAGACCCTACGAGCAGTACTTC.

This chain connects TRBV2 to TRBJ1-2; D is undetermined. Germline CDR1 reads SNHLY; CDR2 reads FYNNEI. The CDR3 totals 14 residues. V shed 3 bases and J shed 4 bases, with 12 bases lying between them. The CDR3 sequence: CASSDEPSAYGYTF. CDR3 in DNA: TGTGCCAGCAGTGATGAGCCTAGTGCCTATGGCTACACCTTC.

The CDR3 DNA reads TGTGCCAGCAGCCTCAGGGGGCGCGGCACCGGGGAGCTGTTTTTT. It yields the protein CASSLRGRGTGELFF. The chain couples TRBV2 to TRBJ2-2, with 8 bases that match TRBD1. With V trimmed by 6 bases and J by 4 bases, 7 bases remained unmatched. CDR1 and CDR2 (germline): SNHLY, FYNNEI. This CDR3 is built from 15 residues.

V gene TRBV29-1 combines with J gene TRBJ2-3; TRBD1 matches 11 bases. This CDR3 contains 12 residues. V lost 5 bases, J lost 14 bases, and 9 bases stayed unmatched. From germline, CDR1 is SQVTM and CDR2 ANQGSEA. The CDR3 sequence is CSVSGTGGLGYF. The CDR3 DNA follows: TGCAGCGTTTCCGGGACAGGGGGTTTGGGGTATTTT.

The chain uses TRBV7-9 and TRBJ1-1, with 7 bases lining up with TRBD1. Germline-derived CDR1 and CDR2 are SEHNR and FQNEAQ (reference sequence). The length of the CDR3 is 15 residues. Trimming took 0 bases from V and 3 from J; bases not matched to a gene: 4. CDR3 amino acids: CASSLAQTGYTEAFF. In DNA form, the CDR3 reads TGTGCCAGCAGCTTAGCTCAGACAGGGTACACTGAAGCTTTCTTT.

This chain connects TRBV7-9 to TRBJ2-7; 9 nucleotides match TRBD1. The germline V gene has CDR1 SEHNR and CDR2 FQNEAQ (reference sequence). The CDR3 spans 13 residues. V was pared by 3 bases and J by 6 bases, with 3 bases of the junction left unmatched. The CDR3 sequence: CASSLRQGGEQYF. The CDR3 DNA reads as TGTGCCAGCAGCTTGAGACAGGGGGGCGAGCAGTACTTC.

This chain connects TRBV19 to TRBJ2-1, with D possibly matching TRBD2 (5 bases). The CDR3 is 14 amino acids. Trimming cost V 1 base and J 6 bases, with 10 bases left between them. CDR1 and CDR2 (germline): LNHDA, SQIVND (reference sequence). The CDR3 is CASSIGGLPNEQFF. CDR3 nucleotides: TGTGCCAGTAGTATAGGCGGACTTCCCAATGAGCAGTTCTTC.

The chain is built from TRBV27 and TRBJ1-3; D ambiguous. Trimming removed 3 bases at V and 0 bases at J, with 9 bases between. This CDR3 is 15 amino acids long. In germline, CDR1 is MNHEY, CDR2 SMNVEV (reference sequence). CDR3: CASSFSGISGNTIYF. The CDR3 bases are TGTGCCAGCAGTTTCTCGGGGATCTCTGGAAACACCATATATTTT.

Of note for this clone: A read error may account for a junction end that differs from germline. The gene calls are TRBV10-3 and TRBJ1-3, with 10 bases identical to TRBD1. This CDR3 contains 14 residues. The germline gives CDR1 ENHRY, CDR2 SYGVKD. CDR3 residues: CATRWDRGSFESNF. DNA for the CDR3: TGTGCCACCCGATGGGACAGGGGAAGTTTTGAGTCCAATTTT.

The chain carries TRBV6-5 and TRBJ1-6, with 8 positions matching TRBD1. V shed 7 bases, J shed 10 bases, and the junction held 6 bases outside the gene matches. The CDR3 contains 13 residues. Germline values: CDR1 MNHEY, CDR2 SVGAGI. CDR3 residues: CASKQGVLSPLHF. The CDR3 region has the DNA TGTGCCAGCAAACAGGGGGTACTATCACCCCTCCACTTT.

The chain is built from TRBV18 and TRBJ2-2, with D perhaps matching TRBD1 (5 bases). The CDR3 contains 16 residues. CDR1 KGHSH and CDR2 LQKENI come from the germline V gene. V lost 3 bases, J lost 1 base, and 12 bases lay in between. This chain's CDR3 is CASSPSRQWNTGELFF. As DNA, the CDR3 is TGTGCCAGCTCACCCTCGCGACAGTGGAACACCGGGGAGCTGTTTTTT.

This sequence joins TRBV7-2 and TRBJ2-2; the match to TRBD2 covers 12 bases. The CDR3 spans 14 residues. Germline CDR1 and CDR2: SGHTA and FQGNSA. The V gene end was trimmed by 7 bases and the J gene end by 5 bases; junction bases not matched to a gene: 2. CDR3 sequence: CASKLAGGTGELFF. The CDR3 coding sequence is TGTGCCAGCAAGCTAGCGGGAGGGACCGGGGAGCTGTTTTTT.

In this sample, this clone turned up once. J is TRBJ2-3 and V is TRBV10-3, with 8 bases that match TRBD1. This CDR3 region has 15 residues. V trimming: 6 bases; J trimming: 2 bases; junction bases outside the gene matches: 7. Germline CDR1 is ENHRY and CDR2 is SYGVKD. This CDR3 reads CAISLDRDATDTQYF. CDR3 sequence (DNA): TGTGCCATCAGCCTGGACAGGGATGCCACAGATACGCAGTATTTT.

The rearrangement links TRBV12-3 or TRBV12-4 to TRBJ1-1; 7 nucleotides line up with TRBD1. This CDR3 is 12 amino acids long. The junction had 9 bases not matched to a gene; V was cut back by 6 bases and J by 11 bases. The CDR3 coding sequence is TGTGCCAGCAGGTTAAAGGGGGCGATGGCTTTCTTT. This translates into CASRLKGAMAFF.

The V call is TRBV1, the J call TRBJ1-5. TRBV1 is recorded as a pseudogene. The CDR3 is made up of 14 amino acids. CDR3 region: CTSIEGSSNQPQHF. CDR3 DNA: TGCACCAGCATCGAGGGTAGTAGCAATCAGCCCCAGCATTTT.

The chain combines TRBV9 with TRBJ2-3; weak D call: TRBD2 (6 bases). The CDR3 covers 17 residues. The germline gives CDR1 SGDLS, CDR2 YYNGEE. The germline V and J ends were trimmed by 3 bases and 2 bases, with 19 bases remaining between them. The CDR3 spells CASSAAMGRTITDTQYF. The CDR3, as DNA: TGTGCCAGCAGCGCGGCGATGGGGAGGACGATCACAGATACGCAGTATTTT.

The chain carries TRBV9 and TRBJ2-7; the match to TRBD1 covers 9 bases. In germline, CDR1 is SGDLS, CDR2 YYNGEE. This CDR3 spans 14 amino acids. V lost 3 bases and J lost 7; bases outside the gene matches: 8. This CDR3 reads CASSATGGSGEQYF. In DNA, the CDR3 is TGTGCCAGCAGCGCGACAGGGGGGTCAGGGGAGCAGTACTTC. Looking up the rest from reference TRBV9 and TRBJ2-7 gives the full variable domain: DSGVTQTPKHLITATGQRVTLRCSPRSGDLSVYWYQQSLDQGLQFLIQYYNGEERAKGNILERFSAQQFPDLHSELNLSSLELGDSALYFCASSATGGSGEQYFGPGTRLTVT.

The rearrangement joins TRBV6-5 to TRBJ2-2; 7 bases agree with TRBD1. This CDR3 has 13 amino acids. V trimming: 6 bases; J trimming: 5 bases; junction bases outside the gene matches: 3. From germline, CDR1 is MNHEY and CDR2 SVGAGI. CDR3 bases: TGTGCCAGCAGCGAGACAGGGACCGGGGAGCTGTTTTTT. It yields the protein CASSETGTGELFF.

The rearrangement links TRBV14 to TRBJ2-2; the match to TRBD1 covers 7 bases. V lost 3 bases to trimming and J lost 0 bases; unmatched junction nucleotides: 4. The CDR3 runs to 16 residues. Germline V gives CDR1 SGHDN, CDR2 FVKESK. The CDR3 DNA reads as TGTGCCAGCAGCCAGGGGACAGCTTCGAACACCGGGGAGCTGTTTTTT. Translation gives CASSQGTASNTGELFF. Together with reference TRBV14 and TRBJ2-2, the CDR3 gives the full variable domain: EAGVTQFPSHSVIEKGQTVTLRCDPISGHDNLYWYRRVMGKEIKFLLHFVKESKQDESGMPNNRFLAERTGGTYSTLKVQPAELEDSGVYFCASSQGTASNTGELFFGEGSRLTVL.

The rearrangement uses TRBV5-1 and TRBJ1-2; D may be TRBD1 (5 bases). V lost 4 bases and J lost 6, with 16 bases in between. The CDR3 covers 14 residues. Germline CDR1 reads SGHRS; CDR2 reads YFSETQ. CDR3 amino acids: CASSLLPGNHGYTF. CDR3 DNA: TGCGCCAGCAGCCTACTACCAGGGAACCATGGCTACACCTTC.

The chain recombines TRBV6-5 with TRBJ1-2; maybe TRBD1 (6 bases). The germline V gene has CDR1 MNHEY and CDR2 SVGAGI. The CDR3 loop spans 14 amino acids. The ends were cut back, 8 bases at V and 2 bases at J, with 15 bases in the middle. The CDR3 DNA is TGTGCCAGCGTGGGCCATCAGGGGAACTATGGCTACACCTTC. Translating gives CASVGHQGNYGYTF.

The chain joins TRBV19 to TRBJ2-2; 9 nucleotides agree with TRBD1. The CDR3 runs to 14 residues. Looked up from germline, CDR1 is LNHDA and CDR2 is SQIVND (reference sequence). V was pared by 5 bases and J by 7 bases, with 5 bases of the junction left unmatched. The CDR3 region has the DNA TGTGCCAGTAGTGTGGGACAGGGTGGCGGGGAGCTGTTTTTT. Its translation is CASSVGQGGGELFF.

DNA for the CDR3: TGTGCCAGCAGCCCGACAGGGGGCCTGTCCTACGAGCAGTACTTC. It translates to CASSPTGGLSYEQYF. The chain couples TRBV7-2 to TRBJ2-7, with 10 bases fitting TRBD1. Germline V gene data show CDR1 as SGHTA and CDR2 as FQGNSA. There are 15 residues in the CDR3. V was clipped by 5 bases and J by 1 base; unmatched bases: 5.

In nucleotides, the CDR3 is TGTGCCAGCAGCTTAGGCCAAGGGGATGGCTACACCTTC. As protein: CASSLGQGDGYTF. The chain recombines TRBV13 with TRBJ1-2; possibly TRBD1 for D (5 bases). The germline V gene has CDR1 PRHDT and CDR2 FYEKMQ (reference sequence). CDR3 length equals 13 residues. Trimming pared 0 bases from V and 6 bases from J, leaving 8 bases between.

The rearrangement links TRBV3-1 (or the pseudogene TRBV3-2) to TRBJ1-2; TRBD1 aligns across 7 bases. The CDR3 runs 15 residues. Germline values: CDR1 LGHDT, CDR2 YNNKEL (reference sequence). V dropped 1 base and J dropped 4; count of bases not matched to a gene: 6. CDR3 bases: TGTGCCAGCAGCCAAGCGACAGGGTTACCCTATGGCTACACCTTC. Translated, it gives CASSQATGLPYGYTF.